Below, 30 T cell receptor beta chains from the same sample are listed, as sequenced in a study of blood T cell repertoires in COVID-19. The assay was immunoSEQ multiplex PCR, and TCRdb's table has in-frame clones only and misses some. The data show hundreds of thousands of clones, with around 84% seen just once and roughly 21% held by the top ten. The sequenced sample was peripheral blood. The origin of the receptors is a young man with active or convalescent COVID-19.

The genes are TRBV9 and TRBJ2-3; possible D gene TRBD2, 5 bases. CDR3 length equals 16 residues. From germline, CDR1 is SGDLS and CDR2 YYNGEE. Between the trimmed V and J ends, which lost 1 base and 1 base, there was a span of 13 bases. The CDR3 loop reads CASSVSGYLGTDTQYF. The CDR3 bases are TGTGCCAGCAGCGTATCGGGATACCTTGGCACAGATACGCAGTATTTT.

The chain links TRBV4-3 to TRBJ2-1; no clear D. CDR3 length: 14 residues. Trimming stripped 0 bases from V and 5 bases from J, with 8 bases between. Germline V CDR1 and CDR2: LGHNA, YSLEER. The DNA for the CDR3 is TGCGCCAGCAGCCAAGACTACGCAAACAATGAGCAGTTCTTC. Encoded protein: CASSQDYANNEQFF.

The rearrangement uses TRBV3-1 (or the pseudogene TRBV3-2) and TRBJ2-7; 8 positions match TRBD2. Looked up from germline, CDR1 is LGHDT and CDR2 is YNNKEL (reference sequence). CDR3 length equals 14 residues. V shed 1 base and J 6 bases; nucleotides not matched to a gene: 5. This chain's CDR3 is CASSQAGGLREQYF. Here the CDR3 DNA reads TGTGCCAGCAGCCAAGCGGGGGGGCTTCGCGAGCAGTACTTC.

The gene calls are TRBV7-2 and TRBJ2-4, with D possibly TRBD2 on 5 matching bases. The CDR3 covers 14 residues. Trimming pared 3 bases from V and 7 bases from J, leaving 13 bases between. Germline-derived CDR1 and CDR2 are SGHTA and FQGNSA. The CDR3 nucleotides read TGTGCCAGCAGCTTTGGTACACTAGGGAACATTCAGTACTTC. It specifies CASSFGTLGNIQYF.

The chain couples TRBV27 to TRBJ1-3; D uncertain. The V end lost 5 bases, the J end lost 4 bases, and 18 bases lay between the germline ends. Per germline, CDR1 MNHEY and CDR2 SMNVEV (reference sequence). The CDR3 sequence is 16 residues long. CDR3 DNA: TGTGCCAGCAGTCCAGTGTCTGTCGCAACCGGAAACACCATATATTTT. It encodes CASSPVSVATGNTIYF.

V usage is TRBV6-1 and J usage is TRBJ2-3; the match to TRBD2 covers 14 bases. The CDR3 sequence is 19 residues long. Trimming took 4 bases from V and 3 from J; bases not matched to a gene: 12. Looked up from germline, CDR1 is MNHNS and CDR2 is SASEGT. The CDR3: CASSAGTSGGLDATDTQYF. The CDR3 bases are TGTGCCAGCAGTGCCGGGACTAGCGGGGGCCTCGACGCTACAGATACGCAGTATTTT.

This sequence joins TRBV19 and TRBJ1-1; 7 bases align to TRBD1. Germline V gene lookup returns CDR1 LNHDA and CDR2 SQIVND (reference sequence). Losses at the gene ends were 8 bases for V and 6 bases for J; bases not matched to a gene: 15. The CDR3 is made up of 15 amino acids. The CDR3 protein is CASSPRQGAASEAFF. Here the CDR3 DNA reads TGTGCCAGTTCTCCCAGACAGGGCGCTGCTTCTGAAGCTTTCTTT.

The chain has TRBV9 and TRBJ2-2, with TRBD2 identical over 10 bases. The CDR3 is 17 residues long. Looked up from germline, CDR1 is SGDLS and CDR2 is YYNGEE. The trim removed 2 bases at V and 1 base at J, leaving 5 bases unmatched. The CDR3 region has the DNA TGTGCCAGCAGCGTGGGGGGGACTAGCGTGAACACCGGGGAGCTGTTTTTT. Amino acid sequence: CASSVGGTSVNTGELFF.

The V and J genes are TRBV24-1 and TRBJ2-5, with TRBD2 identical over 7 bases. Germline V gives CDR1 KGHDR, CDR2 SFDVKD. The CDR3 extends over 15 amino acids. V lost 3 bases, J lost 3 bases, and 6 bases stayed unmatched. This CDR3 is CATSDRASGKETQYF. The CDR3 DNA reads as TGTGCCACCAGTGATCGGGCTAGCGGTAAAGAGACCCAGTACTTC.

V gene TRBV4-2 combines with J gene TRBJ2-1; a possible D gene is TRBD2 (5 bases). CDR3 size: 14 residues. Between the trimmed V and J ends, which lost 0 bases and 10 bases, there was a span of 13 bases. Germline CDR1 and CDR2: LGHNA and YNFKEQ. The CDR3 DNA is TGTGCCAGCAGCCAAGAATGGCGGGCCCGGGAGCAGTTCTTC. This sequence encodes CASSQEWRAREQFF.

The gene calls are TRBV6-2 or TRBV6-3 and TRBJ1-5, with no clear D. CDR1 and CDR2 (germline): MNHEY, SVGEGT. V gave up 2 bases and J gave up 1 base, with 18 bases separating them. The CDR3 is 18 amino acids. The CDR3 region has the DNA TGTGCCAGCAGTTACCCCTCCTGGAGGTCCAGCAGCAATCAGCCCCAGCATTTT. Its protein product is CASSYPSWRSSSNQPQHF.

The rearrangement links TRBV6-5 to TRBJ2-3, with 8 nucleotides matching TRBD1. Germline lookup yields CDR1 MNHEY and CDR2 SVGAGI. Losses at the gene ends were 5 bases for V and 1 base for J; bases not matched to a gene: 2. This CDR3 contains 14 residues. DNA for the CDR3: TGTGCCAGCAGTAAGGACAGGGGCACAGATACGCAGTATTTT. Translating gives CASSKDRGTDTQYF.

In DNA form, the CDR3 reads TGTGCCAGCCCCAGGGATAGCGGGGCCCTCCAAGAGACCCAGTACTTC. It specifies CASPRDSGALQETQYF. V and J are TRBV27 and TRBJ2-5; 8 bases are shared with TRBD2. Germline CDR1 and CDR2: MNHEY and SMNVEV (reference sequence). V trimming: 8 bases; J trimming: 1 base; junction bases outside the gene matches: 12. The CDR3 extends over 16 amino acids.

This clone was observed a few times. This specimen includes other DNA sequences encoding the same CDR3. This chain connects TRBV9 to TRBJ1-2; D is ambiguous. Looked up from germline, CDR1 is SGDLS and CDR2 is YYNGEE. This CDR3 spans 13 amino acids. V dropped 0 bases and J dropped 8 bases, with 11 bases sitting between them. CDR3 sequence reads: CASSVGGGVGYTF. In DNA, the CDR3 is TGTGCCAGCAGCGTAGGAGGCGGGGTGGGCTACACCTTC.

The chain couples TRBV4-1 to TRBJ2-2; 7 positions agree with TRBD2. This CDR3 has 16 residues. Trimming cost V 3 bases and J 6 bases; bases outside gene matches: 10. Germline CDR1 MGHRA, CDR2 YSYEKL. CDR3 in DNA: TGCGCCAGCAGCCAGGGGGACTGGGGGGGACCCGGGGAGCTGTTTTTT. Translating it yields CASSQGDWGGPGELFF.

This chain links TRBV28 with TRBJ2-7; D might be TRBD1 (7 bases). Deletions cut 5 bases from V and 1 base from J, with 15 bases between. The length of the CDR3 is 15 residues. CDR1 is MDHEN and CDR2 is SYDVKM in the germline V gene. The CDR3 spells CASSRQGGGSYEQYF. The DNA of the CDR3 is TGTGCCAGCAGTAGACAGGGAGGTGGGTCCTACGAGCAGTACTTC.

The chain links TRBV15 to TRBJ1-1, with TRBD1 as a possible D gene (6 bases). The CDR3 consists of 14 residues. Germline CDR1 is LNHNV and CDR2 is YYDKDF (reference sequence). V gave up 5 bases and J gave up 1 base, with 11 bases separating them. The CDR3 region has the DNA TGTGCCACCAGCCTGCAGGGGAGGAACACTGAAGCTTTCTTT. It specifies CATSLQGRNTEAFF.

CDR3 sequence (DNA): TGTGCCACCAGTGACCACGGGGGGGCCTCCTACAATGAGCAGTTCTTC. This encodes CATSDHGGASYNEQFF. This chain joins TRBV24-1 and TRBJ2-1; 8 positions agree with TRBD2. Per the germline V gene, CDR1 is KGHDR and CDR2 is SFDVKD. CDR3 size: 16 residues. J lost 0 bases, V lost 4 bases, and 4 bases had no gene match.

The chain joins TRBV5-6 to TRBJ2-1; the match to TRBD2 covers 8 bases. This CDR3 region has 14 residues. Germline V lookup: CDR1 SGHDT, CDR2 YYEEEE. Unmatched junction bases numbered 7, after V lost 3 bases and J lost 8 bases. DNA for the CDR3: TGTGCCAGCAGCTGGGGCCCGCGGGGGGATGAGCAGTTCTTC. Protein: CASSWGPRGDEQFF.

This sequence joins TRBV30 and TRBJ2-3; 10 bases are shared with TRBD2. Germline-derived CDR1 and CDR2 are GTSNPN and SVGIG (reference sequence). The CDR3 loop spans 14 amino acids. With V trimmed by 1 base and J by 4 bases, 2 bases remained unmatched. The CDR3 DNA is TGTGCCTGGAGTGCTCTAGCGGGAGCAGATACGCAGTATTTT. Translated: CAWSALAGADTQYF.

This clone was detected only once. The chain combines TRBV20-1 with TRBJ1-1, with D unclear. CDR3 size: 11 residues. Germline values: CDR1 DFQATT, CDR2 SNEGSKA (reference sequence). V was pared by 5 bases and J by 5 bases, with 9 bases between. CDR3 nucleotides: TGCAGTGCTTCCGAACGGACTGAAGCTTTCTTT. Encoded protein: CSASERTEAFF.

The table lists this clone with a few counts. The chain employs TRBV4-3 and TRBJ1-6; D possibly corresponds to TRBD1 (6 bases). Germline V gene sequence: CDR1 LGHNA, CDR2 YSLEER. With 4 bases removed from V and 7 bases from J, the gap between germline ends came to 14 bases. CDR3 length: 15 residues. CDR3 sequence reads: CASSPGQPGNSPLHF. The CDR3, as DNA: TGCGCCAGCAGCCCCGGACAGCCAGGGAATTCACCCCTCCACTTT.

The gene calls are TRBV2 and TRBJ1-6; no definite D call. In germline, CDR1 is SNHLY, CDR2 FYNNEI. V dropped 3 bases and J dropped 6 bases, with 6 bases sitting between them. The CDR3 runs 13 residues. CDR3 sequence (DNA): TGTGCCAGCAGTGAGCAGGCTAATTCACCCCTCCACTTT. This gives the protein CASSEQANSPLHF.

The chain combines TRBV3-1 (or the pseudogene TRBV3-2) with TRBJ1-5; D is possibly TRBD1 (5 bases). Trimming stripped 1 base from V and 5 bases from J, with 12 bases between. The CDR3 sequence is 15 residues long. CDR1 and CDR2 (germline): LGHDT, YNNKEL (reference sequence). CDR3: CASSQAPGGYQPQHF. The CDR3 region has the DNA TGTGCCAGCAGCCAAGCTCCCGGGGGATATCAGCCCCAGCATTTT.

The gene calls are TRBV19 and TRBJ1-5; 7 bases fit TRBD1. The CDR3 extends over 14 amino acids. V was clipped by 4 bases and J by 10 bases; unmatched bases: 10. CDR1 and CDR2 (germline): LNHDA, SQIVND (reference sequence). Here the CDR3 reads CASSTGQWKGPQHF. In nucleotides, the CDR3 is TGTGCCAGTAGTACGGGACAGTGGAAGGGACCCCAGCATTTT.

The CDR3 region has the DNA TGTGCCAGCAGCGTAGAGAGTACTAGCCACACGCAGTATTTT. Encoded protein: CASSVESTSHTQYF. The gene calls are TRBV9 and TRBJ2-3; D is perhaps TRBD2 (6 bases). Per the germline V gene, CDR1 is SGDLS and CDR2 is YYNGEE. Trimming removed 0 bases at V and 9 bases at J, with 14 bases between. The CDR3 has 14 amino acids.

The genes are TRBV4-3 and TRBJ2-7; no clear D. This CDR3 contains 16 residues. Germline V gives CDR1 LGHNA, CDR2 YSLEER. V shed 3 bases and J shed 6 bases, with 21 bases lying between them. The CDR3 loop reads CASSQTVDLVGSEQYF. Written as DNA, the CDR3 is TGCGCCAGCAGCCAGACGGTCGACCTGGTGGGCTCCGAGCAGTACTTC.

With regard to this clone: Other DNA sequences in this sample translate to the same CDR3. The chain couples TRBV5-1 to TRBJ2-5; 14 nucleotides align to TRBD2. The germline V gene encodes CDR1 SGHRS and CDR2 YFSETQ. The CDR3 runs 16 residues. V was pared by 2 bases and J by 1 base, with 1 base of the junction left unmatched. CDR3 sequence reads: CASSLGLAGGQETQYF. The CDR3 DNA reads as TGCGCCAGCAGCTTAGGACTAGCGGGGGGCCAAGAGACCCAGTACTTC.

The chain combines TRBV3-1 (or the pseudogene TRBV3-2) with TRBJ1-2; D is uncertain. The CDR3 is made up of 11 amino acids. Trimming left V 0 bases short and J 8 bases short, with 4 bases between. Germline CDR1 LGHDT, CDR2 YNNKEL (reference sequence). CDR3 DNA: TGTGCCAGCAGCCAAGATGCGGGCTACACCTTC. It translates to CASSQDAGYTF.

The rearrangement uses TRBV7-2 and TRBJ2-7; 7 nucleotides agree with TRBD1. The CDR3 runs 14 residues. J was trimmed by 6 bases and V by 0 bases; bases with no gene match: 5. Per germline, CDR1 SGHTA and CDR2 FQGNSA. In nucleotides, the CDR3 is TGTGCCAGCAGCTTAGCGAGAGGGGGCGGCGAGCAGTACTTC. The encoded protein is CASSLARGGGEQYF.